These T cell receptor beta chains were read from a single sample in a study of cytomegalovirus exposure and HLA in healthy donors. Profiled with immunoSEQ multiplex PCR; TCRdb holds only in-frame clones, not every one. The sample includes about 40,000 clones, approximately 75% of them seen just once. The source material was PBMCs. These receptors came from a man aged 40-55 years in good health and CMV-seronegative. Both conserved end residues are part of each CDR3. Fields, in order: CDR3 length, J gene, clone size, D gene, V gene, CDR3 DNA, CDR3 protein. The D gene is left open where the match is weak. Size tells how often a clone was seen (once, few, many) or the class of an expanded clone, and some rows leave it out.

>20|TRBJ1-6|NA|NA|TRBV14
TGTGCCAGCAGCCCGACGACAGGAAAGGGGTCCGCTTCATATAATTCACCCCTCCACTTT
CASSPTTGKGSASYNSPLHF
>12|TRBJ2-7|NA|NA|TRBV2
TGTGCCAGCAATACCGGTCCCTACGAGCAGTACTTC
CASNTGPYEQYF
>14|TRBJ1-1|NA|NA|TRBV4-1
TGCGCCAGCAGCCAACGGACAGTCACCTCTGAAGCTTTCTTT
CASSQRTVTSEAFF
>14|TRBJ1-1|NA|NA|TRBV7-2
TGTGCCAGCAGCTTCAAGGGGCAGAACACTGAAGCTTTCTTT
CASSFKGQNTEAFF
>15|TRBJ1-3|few|TRBD1|TRBV18
TGTGCCAGCTCACCACCGATGCAGGGGGCTGAAACCATATATTTT
CASSPPMQGAETIYF
>15|TRBJ2-3|NA|TRBD1|TRBV29-1
TGCAGCGTTGAACAGGGCAGGGGGATCACAGATACGCAGTATTTT
CSVEQGRGITDTQYF
>13|TRBJ1-1|NA|NA|TRBV30
TGTGCCTGGAGTCTCGGAGTGAGCACTGAAGCTTTCTTT
CAWSLGVSTEAFF
>15|TRBJ2-6|NA|TRBD1|TRBV30
TGTGCCTGGAGTGTAACAGGGGCCGGGGCCAACGTCCTGACTTTC
CAWSVTGAGANVLTF
>16|TRBJ2-2|few|NA|TRBV5-1
TGCGCCAGCAGCGGAGCTTACTGGGTTTTCGCCGGGGAGCTGTTTTTT
CASSGAYWVFAGELFF
>13|TRBJ2-7|NA|NA|TRBV7-2
TGTGCCAGCAGCTTCCTGGGCCCCTACGAGCAGTACTTC
CASSFLGPYEQYF
>15|TRBJ2-7|NA|TRBD1|TRBV27
TGTGCCAGCAGCCCAGGGGGACAGACCTCCTACGAGCAGTACTTC
CASSPGGQTSYEQYF
>15|TRBJ1-4|NA|NA|TRBV9
TGTGCCAGCAGCGCCAGGGGACAAACTAATGAAAAACTGTTTTTT
CASSARGQTNEKLFF
>14|TRBJ2-7|NA|NA|TRBV16
TGTGCCAGCAGCCAATCAAGGACTCACTACGAGCAGTACTTC
CASSQSRTHYEQYF
>13|TRBJ1-5|NA|TRBD1|TRBV6-5
TGTGCCAGCAGCTTTGGACAGGATCAGCCCCAGCATTTT
CASSFGQDQPQHF
>16|TRBJ2-1|NA|TRBD2|TRBV6-6
TGTGCCAGCAGTTACCTCCTAGCGGGGGGTTTTAATGAGCAGTTCTTC
CASSYLLAGGFNEQFF
>15|TRBJ1-1|NA|TRBD1|TRBV6-5
TGTGCCAGCAGTTACACCGGGACAGGGGGCACTGAAGCTTTCTTT
CASSYTGTGGTEAFF
>14|TRBJ1-1|few|NA|TRBV5-4
TGTGCCAGCAGCTTGGACACCCTGAACACTGAAGCTTTCTTT
CASSLDTLNTEAFF
>13|TRBJ1-1|NA|NA|TRBV5-1
TGCGCCAGCAGCTTGCCGGGGAACACTGAAGCTTTCTTT
CASSLPGNTEAFF
>15|TRBJ1-1|NA|TRBD1|TRBV11-3
TGTGCCAGCAGCCATACGGGACAGAGCCCCACTGAAGCTTTCTTT
CASSHTGQSPTEAFF
>14|TRBJ1-1|NA|TRBD1|TRBV7-2
TGTGCCAGCAGCATGGACAGGGTTGGGTCTGAAGCTTTCTTT
CASSMDRVGSEAFF
>13|TRBJ1-1|once|NA|TRBV2
TGTGCCAGCAGTAATCAGGGCCCCGGTGAAGCTTTCTTT
CASSNQGPGEAFF
>14|TRBJ2-7|NA|NA|TRBV7-6
TGTGCCAGCAGCAGCAACCGGGGCTCCTACGAGCAGTACTTC
CASSSNRGSYEQYF